This T cell receptor (beta chain) was identified in a study of sequential checkpoint blockade in melanoma. Overall study: First-line arms were nivolumab then ipilimumab, or the reverse, randomized 1:1. Both treatment sequences were followed by maintenance nivolumab.

The table came from immunoSEQ multiplex PCR; TCRdb's copy has only in-frame clones and leaves some out. The data show around 21,000 clones, with around four fifths seen just once and around 50% held by the top ten. Treatment specified: randomized to nivolumab then ipilimumab (arm A) or the reverse (arm B). Patients had received no earlier DNA-damaging chemotherapy. From thawed PBMCs, live CD3+CD8+ cells negative for CD19 and CD56 were sorted. The source was CD8+ T cells sorted from blood (inferred from file names), collected from a patient given nivolumab and ipilimumab in sequence. This receptor was identified in a human donor with melanoma.

The CDR3 nucleotides read TGTGCCAGCAGTTTATCGGCGGGAGGGAATGAGCAGTTCTTC. It is translated as CASSLSAGGNEQFF. This sequence joins TRBV27 and TRBJ2-1; 9 bases are shared with TRBD2. The CDR3 sequence is 14 residues long. V was pared by 0 bases and J by 7 bases, with 1 base of the junction left unmatched. The germline V gene encodes CDR1 MNHEY and CDR2 SMNVEV (reference sequence).